This TCR beta chain emerged from a study of blood T cell repertoires in COVID-19. Overall study: There were acute and convalescent COVID-19 samples, and they came from the United States, Italy and Spain. T cells, B-cell-depleted T cells, or PBMCs supplied cDNA or gDNA.

In the study's own analysis: How many nucleated cells were present was estimated from reference gene primer amplification. Profiled with immunoSEQ multiplex PCR; TCRdb holds only in-frame clones, not every one. D and trimming were read from the DNA, whereas the V and J calls and clone size are those reported in that table. The sample holds approximately 90,000 clones, about 83% seen once. Trimming shortened V by 2 bases and J by 10 bases, and 9 bases separated the two germline ends. Per the germline V gene, CDR1 is MDHEN and CDR2 is SYDVKM. The CDR3 totals 13 residues. The sequenced sample was peripheral blood. The rearrangement joins TRBV28 to TRBJ1-6; unclear D gene. This clonotype originated in a human donor in a cohort sampled during active COVID-19. The CDR3 here is CASSLPVGSPLHF. CDR3 nucleotides: TGTGCCAGCAGTTTACCAGTCGGGTCACCCCTCCACTTT.